This T cell receptor (beta chain) came from a study of T-cell memory formation after mild COVID-19. The wider study: The study found TCR clusters largely donor specific. Study-level findings and limits: Detection of some responders pre-infection suggested pre-existing cross-reactive memory T cells participated.

Germline assignment: CDR1 MNHEY and CDR2 SMNVEV (reference sequence). V was clipped by 6 bases and J by 1 base; unmatched bases: 13. The CDR3 runs 18 residues. Concerning this clonotype: What it binds is unknown.

TCRdb redid the calling of the 5' RACE reads with MiXCR, one entry per CDR3 protein. The sample consists of roughly 200,000 distinct CDR3 sequences, around 15% of them appearing once. The chain combines TRBV27 with TRBJ2-2; 8 nucleotides align to TRBD1. The material sequenced was PBMCs or a T cell subset sorted from them (not recorded which). The sequence was obtained from an adult woman who had mild COVID-19 (a few samples of this study predate the infection). Cell type and time point are not known. The CDR3 sequence is CASSIDGRGPKNTGELFF. The CDR3, as DNA: TGTGCCAGCAGCATCGACGGCAGGGGGCCGAAGAACACCGGGGAGCTGTTTTTT.